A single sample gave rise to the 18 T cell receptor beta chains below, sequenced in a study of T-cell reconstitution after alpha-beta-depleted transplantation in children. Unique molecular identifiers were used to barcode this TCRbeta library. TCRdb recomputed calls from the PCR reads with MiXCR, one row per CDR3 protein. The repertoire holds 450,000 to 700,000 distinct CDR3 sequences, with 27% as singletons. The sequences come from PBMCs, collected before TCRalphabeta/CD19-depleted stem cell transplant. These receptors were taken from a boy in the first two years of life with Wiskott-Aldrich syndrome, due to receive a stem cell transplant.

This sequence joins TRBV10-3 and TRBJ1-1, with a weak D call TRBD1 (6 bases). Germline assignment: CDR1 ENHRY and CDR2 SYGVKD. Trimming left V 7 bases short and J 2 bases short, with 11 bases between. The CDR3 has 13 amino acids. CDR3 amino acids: CAIKQGGNTEAFF. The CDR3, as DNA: TGTGCCATCAAACAGGGTGGAAACACTGAAGCTTTCTTT.

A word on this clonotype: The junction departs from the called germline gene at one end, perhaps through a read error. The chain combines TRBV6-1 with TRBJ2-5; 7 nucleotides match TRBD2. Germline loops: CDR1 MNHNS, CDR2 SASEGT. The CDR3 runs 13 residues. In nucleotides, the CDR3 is TGTGCCAGCAGAGGGACTACCCAAGGGACCCAGTACTTC. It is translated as CASRGTTQGTQYF.

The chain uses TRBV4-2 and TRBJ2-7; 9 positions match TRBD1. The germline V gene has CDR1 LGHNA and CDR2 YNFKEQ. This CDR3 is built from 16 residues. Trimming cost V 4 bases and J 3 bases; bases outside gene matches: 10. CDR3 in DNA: TGTGCCAGCAGCCCCGCCGGACAGGGGCTTTACTACGAGCAGTACTTC. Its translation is CASSPAGQGLYYEQYF.

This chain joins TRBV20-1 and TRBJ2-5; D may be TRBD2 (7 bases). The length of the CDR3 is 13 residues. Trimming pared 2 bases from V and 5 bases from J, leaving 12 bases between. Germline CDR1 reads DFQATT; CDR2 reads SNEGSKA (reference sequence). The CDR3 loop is CSARTGGGETQYF. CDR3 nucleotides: TGCAGTGCTAGAACGGGGGGCGGTGAGACCCAGTACTTC.

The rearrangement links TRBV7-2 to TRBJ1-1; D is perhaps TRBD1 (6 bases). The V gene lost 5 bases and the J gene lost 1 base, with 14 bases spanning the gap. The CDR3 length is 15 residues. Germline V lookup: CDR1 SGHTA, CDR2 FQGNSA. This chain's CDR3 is CASSQSGTRNTEAFF. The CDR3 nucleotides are TGTGCCAGCAGCCAGAGCGGGACAAGGAACACTGAAGCTTTCTTT.

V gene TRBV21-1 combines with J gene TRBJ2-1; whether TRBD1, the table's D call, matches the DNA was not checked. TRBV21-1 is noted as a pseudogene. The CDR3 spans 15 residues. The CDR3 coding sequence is TGTGCCAGCAGCACAGGGGGGGACCCCTACAATGAGCAGTTCTTC. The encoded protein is CASSTGGDPYNEQFF.

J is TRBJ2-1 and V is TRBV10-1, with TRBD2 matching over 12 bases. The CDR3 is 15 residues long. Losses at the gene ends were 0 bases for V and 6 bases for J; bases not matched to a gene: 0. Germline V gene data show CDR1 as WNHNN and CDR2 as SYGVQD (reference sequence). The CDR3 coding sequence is TGCGCCAGCAGTGAGTCGACTAGCGGGGGCAATGAGCAGTTCTTC. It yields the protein CASSESTSGGNEQFF.

The CDR3 DNA sequence: TGTGCCACCAGTGATGCCGGGACTAGCAGCTACAATGAGCAGTTCTTC. It specifies CATSDAGTSSYNEQFF. The rearrangement joins TRBV24-1 to TRBJ2-1, with 9 bases fitting TRBD2. Germline CDR1 KGHDR, CDR2 SFDVKD. The V segment lost 3 bases and the J segment 3 bases; nucleotides outside the gene matches: 5. This CDR3 has 16 amino acids.

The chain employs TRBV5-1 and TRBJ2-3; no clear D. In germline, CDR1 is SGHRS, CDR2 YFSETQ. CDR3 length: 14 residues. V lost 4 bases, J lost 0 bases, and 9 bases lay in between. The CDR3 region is CASSLPESTDTQYF. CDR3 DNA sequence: TGCGCCAGCAGCCTCCCAGAAAGCACAGATACGCAGTATTTT. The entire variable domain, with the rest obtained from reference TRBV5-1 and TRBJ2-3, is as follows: KAGVTQTPRYLIKTRGQQVTLSCSPISGHRSVSWYQQTPGQGLQFLFEYFSETQRNKGNFPGRFSGRQFSNSRSEMNVSTLELGDSALYLCASSLPESTDTQYFGPGTRLTVL.

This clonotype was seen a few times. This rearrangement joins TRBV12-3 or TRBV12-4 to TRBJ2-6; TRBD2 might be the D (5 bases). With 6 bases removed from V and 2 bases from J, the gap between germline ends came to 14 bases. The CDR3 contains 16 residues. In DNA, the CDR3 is TGTGCCAGCAGCCAGCGCTCCGGGACTGGGGCCAACGTCCTGACTTTC. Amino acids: CASSQRSGTGANVLTF.

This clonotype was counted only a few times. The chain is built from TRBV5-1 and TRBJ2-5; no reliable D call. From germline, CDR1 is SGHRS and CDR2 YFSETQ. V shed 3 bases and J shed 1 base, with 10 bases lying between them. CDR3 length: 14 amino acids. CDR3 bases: TGCGCCAGCAGCTCCGGAAACAGCCAAGAGACCCAGTACTTC. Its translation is CASSSGNSQETQYF.

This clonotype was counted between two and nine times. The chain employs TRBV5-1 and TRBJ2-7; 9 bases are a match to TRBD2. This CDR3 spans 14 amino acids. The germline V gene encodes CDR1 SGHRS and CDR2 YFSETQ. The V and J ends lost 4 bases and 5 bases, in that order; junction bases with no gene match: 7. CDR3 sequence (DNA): TGCGCCAGCAGCGCCAGCGGGAGGATCGACGAGCAGTACTTC. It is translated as CASSASGRIDEQYF.

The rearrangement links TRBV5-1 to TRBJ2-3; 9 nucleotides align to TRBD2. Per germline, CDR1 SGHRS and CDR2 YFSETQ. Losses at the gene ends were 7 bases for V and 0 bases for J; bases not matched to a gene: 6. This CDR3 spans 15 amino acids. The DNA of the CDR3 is TGCGCCAGCTCGGGACTAGCCACTAGCACAGATACGCAGTATTTT. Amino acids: CASSGLATSTDTQYF.

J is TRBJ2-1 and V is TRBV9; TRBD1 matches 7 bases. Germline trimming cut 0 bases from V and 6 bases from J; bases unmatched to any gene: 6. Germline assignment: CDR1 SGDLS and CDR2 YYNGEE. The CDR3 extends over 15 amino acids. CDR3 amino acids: CASSVGGTVLNEQFF. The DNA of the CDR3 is TGTGCCAGCAGCGTAGGAGGGACAGTTCTCAATGAGCAGTTCTTC.

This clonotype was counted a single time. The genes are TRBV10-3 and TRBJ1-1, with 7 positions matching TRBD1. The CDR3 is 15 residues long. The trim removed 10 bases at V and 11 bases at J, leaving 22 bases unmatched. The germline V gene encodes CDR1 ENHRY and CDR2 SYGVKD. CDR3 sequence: CATKGVTDRDGGAFF. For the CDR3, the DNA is TGTGCCACAAAAGGCGTCACCGACAGGGACGGAGGGGCTTTCTTT.

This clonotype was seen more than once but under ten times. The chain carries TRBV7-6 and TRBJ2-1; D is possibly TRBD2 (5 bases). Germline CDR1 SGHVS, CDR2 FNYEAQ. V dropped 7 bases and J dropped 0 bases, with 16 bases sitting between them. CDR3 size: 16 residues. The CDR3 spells CASTQGKRSSYNEQFF. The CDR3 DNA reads TGTGCCAGCACCCAAGGAAAGCGGAGCTCCTACAATGAGCAGTTCTTC.

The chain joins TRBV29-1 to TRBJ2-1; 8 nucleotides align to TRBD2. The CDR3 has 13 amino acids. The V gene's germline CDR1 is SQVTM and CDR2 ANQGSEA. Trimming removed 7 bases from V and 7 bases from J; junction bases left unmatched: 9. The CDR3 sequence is CSAYSGTRNEQFF. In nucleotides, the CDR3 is TGCAGCGCCTACTCCGGGACTAGAAATGAGCAGTTCTTC.

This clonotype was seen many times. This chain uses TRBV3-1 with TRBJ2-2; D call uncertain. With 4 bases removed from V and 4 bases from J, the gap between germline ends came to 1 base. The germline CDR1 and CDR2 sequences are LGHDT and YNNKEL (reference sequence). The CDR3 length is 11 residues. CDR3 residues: CASSRTGELFF. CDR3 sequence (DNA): TGTGCCAGCAGCCGCACCGGGGAGCTGTTTTTT. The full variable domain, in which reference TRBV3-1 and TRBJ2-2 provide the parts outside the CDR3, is DTAVSQTPKYLVTQMGNDKSIKCEQNLGHDTMYWYKQDSKKFLKIMFSYNNKELIINETVPNRFSPKSPDKAHLNLHINSLELGDSAVYFCASSRTGELFFGEGSRLTVL.